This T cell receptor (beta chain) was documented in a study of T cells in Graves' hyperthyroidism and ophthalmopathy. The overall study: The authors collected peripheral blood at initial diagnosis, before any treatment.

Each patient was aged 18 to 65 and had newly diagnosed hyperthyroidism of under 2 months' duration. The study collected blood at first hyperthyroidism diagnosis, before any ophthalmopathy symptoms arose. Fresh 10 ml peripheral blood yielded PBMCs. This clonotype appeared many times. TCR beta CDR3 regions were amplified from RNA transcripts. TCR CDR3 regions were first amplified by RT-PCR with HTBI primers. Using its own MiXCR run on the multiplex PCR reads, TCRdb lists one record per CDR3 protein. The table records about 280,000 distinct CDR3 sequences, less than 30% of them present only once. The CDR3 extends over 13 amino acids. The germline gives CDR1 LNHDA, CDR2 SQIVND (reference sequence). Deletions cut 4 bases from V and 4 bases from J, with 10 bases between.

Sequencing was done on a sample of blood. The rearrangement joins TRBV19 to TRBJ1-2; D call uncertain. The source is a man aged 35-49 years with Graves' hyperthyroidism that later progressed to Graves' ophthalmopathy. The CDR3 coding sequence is TGTGCCAGTAGTACTGGACCGACCTATGGCTACACCTTC. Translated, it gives CASSTGPTYGYTF.